This T cell receptor (beta chain) was documented in a study of identifying expanded T cells in peripheral blood. Points from the study as a whole: Clone count variance between roughly 2-week samples rose with total template count. Over approximately two and four weeks, about 15 and 19 clones changed, versus approximately 1.2 between replicates.

Regarding this clone: The antigen is not known.

Clones were read by immunoSEQ multiplex PCR, and TCRdb kept only the in-frame ones, dropping some. Of fewer than 110,000 clones listed, around 88% are singletons. Healthy donors had no documented immune events, such as infections, while sampled. The source is a person aged 18 to 70 in good health. The sequencing input was blood.

DNA for the CDR3: TGCGCCAGCAGCCGGGCTGTCGAGACCCAGTACTTC. Protein: CASSRAVETQYF. This chain joins TRBV5-1 and TRBJ2-5; D uncertain. V lost 4 bases to trimming and J lost 5 bases, with 9 bases between them. Germline V gives CDR1 SGHRS, CDR2 YFSETQ. The CDR3 has 12 amino acids. Using reference TRBV5-1 and TRBJ2-5 for the parts outside the CDR3, the full variable domain is KAGVTQTPRYLIKTRGQQVTLSCSPISGHRSVSWYQQTPGQGLQFLFEYFSETQRNKGNFPGRFSGRQFSNSRSEMNVSTLELGDSALYLCASSRAVETQYFGPGTRLLVL.